The clone carrying this T cell receptor beta chain has just a few counts. These data are taken from a study of cytomegalovirus exposure and HLA in healthy donors. Per germline, CDR1 SEHNR and CDR2 FQNEAQ (reference sequence). This CDR3 comprises 15 residues. V lost 7 bases to trimming and J lost 10 bases; unmatched junction nucleotides: 15. A multiplex PCR was run with 60 Vbeta primers and 13 Jbeta primers. Clones were read by immunoSEQ multiplex PCR, and TCRdb kept only the in-frame ones, dropping some. The data contain about 180,000 clones, roughly 87% of them singletons. The chain joins TRBV7-9 to TRBJ1-1; 10 bases fit TRBD1. The clonotype originates from a woman aged 45 to 65 in good health and CMV-seronegative. What was sequenced was PBMCs. CDR3 protein: CASTNPGQGTPGAFF. The CDR3 DNA follows: TGTGCCAGCACCAATCCGGGACAGGGGACTCCCGGAGCTTTCTTT. Complete variable domain (other parts from reference TRBV7-9 and TRBJ1-1): DTGVSQNPRHKITKRGQNVTFRCDPISEHNRLYWYRQTLGQGPEFLTYFQNEAQLEKSRLLSDRFSAERPKGSFSTLEIQRTEQGDSAMYLCASTNPGQGTPGAFFGQGTRLTVV.